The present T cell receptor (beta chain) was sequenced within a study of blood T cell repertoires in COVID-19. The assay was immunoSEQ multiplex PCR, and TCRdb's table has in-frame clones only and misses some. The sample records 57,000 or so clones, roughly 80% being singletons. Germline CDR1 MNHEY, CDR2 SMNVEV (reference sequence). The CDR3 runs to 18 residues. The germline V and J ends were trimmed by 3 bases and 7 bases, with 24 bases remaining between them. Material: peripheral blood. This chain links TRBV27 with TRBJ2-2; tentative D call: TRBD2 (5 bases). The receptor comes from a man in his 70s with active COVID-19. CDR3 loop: CASSFSPFSLAGGGELFF. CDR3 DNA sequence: TGTGCCAGCAGTTTCTCGCCCTTCTCCCTAGCCGGAGGCGGGGAGCTGTTTTTT.